This T cell receptor beta chain was recovered during a study of shared clonotypes between healthy human individuals. Study at large: Three CD4 naive, three CD4 memory, two CD8 naive and one CD8 memory plate were used per donor. Whole-study findings and limits: Among four donors, roughly 5% of naive CD4 clonotypes were found in common.

Per the germline V gene, CDR1 is KGHSH and CDR2 is LQKENI. V was cut by 3 bases and J by 0 bases, with 8 bases left in between. The CDR3 spans 14 residues. To note about this clone: Its antigen is undetermined. The same CDR3 arises from other DNA sequences in this sample as well.

This table comes from immunoSEQ multiplex PCR, and its TCRdb copy is limited to in-frame clones, with some not included. The table includes roughly 2,300,000 clones, 85% to 95% detected once. Source material: naive CD4+ T cells from PBMCs. Noted subset: CD45RA+ positively selected. The chain links TRBV18 to TRBJ1-1, with TRBD1 as a possible D gene (5 bases). This sequence originates from a man aged 18 to 35 in good health. Some clones in this sample may be carry-over from other donors' samples. The CDR3 bases are TGTGCCAGCTCACCTCAGGGAGTGAACACTGAAGCTTTCTTT. This translates into CASSPQGVNTEAFF.